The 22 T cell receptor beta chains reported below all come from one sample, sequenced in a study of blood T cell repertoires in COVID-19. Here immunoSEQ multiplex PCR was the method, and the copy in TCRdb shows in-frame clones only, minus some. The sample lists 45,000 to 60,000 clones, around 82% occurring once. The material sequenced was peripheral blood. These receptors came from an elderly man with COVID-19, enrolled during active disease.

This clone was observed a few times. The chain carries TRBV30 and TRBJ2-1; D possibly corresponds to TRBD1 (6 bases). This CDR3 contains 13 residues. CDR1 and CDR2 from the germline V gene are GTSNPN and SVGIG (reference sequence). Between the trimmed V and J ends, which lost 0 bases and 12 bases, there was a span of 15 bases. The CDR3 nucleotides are TGTGCCTGGAGTGTCCTGGGGGCTAACGGGCAGTTCTTC. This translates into CAWSVLGANGQFF.

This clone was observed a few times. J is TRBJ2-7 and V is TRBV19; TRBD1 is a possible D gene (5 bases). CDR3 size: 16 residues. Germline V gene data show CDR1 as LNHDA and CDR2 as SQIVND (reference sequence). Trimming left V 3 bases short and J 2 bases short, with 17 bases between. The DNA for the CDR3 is TGTGCCAGTAGTATCAGGGCCCCCAGTGGGGCCTACGAGCAGTACTTC. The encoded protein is CASSIRAPSGAYEQYF.

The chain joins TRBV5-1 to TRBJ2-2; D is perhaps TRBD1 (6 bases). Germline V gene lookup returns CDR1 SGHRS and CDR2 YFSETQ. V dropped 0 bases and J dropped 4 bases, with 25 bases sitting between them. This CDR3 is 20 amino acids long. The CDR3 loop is CASSLAQGTAFRLPTGELFF. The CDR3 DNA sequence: TGCGCCAGCAGCTTGGCCCAGGGGACGGCTTTTAGACTTCCCACCGGGGAGCTGTTTTTT.

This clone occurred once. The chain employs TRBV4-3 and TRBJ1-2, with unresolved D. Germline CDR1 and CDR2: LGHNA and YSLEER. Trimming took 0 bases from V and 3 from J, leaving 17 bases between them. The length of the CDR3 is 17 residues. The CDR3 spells CASSQDRMGATYYGYTF. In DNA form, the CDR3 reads TGCGCCAGCAGCCAAGATCGGATGGGCGCGACGTACTATGGCTACACCTTC.

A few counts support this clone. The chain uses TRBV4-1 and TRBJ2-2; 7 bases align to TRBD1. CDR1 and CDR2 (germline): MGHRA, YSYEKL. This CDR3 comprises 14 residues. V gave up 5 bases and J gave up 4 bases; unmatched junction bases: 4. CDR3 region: CASSWGQTTGELFF. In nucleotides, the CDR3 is TGCGCCAGCAGCTGGGGACAGACCACCGGGGAGCTGTTTTTT.

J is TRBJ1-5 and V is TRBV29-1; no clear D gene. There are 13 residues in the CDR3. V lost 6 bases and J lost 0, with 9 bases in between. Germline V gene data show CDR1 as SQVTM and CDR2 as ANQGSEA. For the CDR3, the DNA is TGCAGCGTAGCAGACACTAGCAATCAGCCCCAGCATTTT. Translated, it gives CSVADTSNQPQHF.

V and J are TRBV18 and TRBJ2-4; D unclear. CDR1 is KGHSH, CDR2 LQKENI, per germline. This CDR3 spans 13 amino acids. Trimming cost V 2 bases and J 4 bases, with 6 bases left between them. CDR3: CASSPGSKNIQYF. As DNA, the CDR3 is TGTGCCAGCTCACCAGGCAGTAAAAACATTCAGTACTTC. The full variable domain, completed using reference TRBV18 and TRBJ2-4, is NAGVMQNPRHLVRRRGQEARLRCSPMKGHSHVYWYRQLPEEGLKFMVYLQKENIIDESGMPKERFSAEFPKEGPSILRIQQVVRGDSAAYFCASSPGSKNIQYFGAGTRLSVL.

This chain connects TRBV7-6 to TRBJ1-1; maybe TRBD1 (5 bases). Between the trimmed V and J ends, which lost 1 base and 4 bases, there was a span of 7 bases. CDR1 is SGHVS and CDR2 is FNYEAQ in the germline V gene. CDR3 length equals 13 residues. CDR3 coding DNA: TGTGCCAGCAGCTTAGGGGGCGGCACTGAAGCTTTCTTT. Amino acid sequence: CASSLGGGTEAFF.

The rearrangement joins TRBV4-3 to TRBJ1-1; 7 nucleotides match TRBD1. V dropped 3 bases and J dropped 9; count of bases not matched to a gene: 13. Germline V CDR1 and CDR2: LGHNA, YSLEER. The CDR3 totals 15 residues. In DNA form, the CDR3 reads TGCGCCAGCAGCCACGGCACAGGGGAAGGAAACCAAGCTTTCTTT. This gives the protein CASSHGTGEGNQAFF.

The CDR3 protein is CASSPLPSSGRPYNEQFF. The DNA of the CDR3 is TGTGCCAGCAGCCCTCTACCCTCTAGCGGGAGGCCCTACAATGAGCAGTTCTTC. This chain connects TRBV27 to TRBJ2-1; 11 positions match TRBD2. V shed 6 bases and J 2 bases; nucleotides not matched to a gene: 12. Germline-derived CDR1 and CDR2 are MNHEY and SMNVEV (reference sequence). The CDR3 spans 18 residues.

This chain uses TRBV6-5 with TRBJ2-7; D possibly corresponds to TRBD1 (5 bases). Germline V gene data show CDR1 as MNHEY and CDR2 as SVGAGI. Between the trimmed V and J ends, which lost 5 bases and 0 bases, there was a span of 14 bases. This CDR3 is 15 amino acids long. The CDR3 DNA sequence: TGTGCCAGCAGTCCTACAGGTCGAATCTCCTACGAGCAGTACTTC. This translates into CASSPTGRISYEQYF.

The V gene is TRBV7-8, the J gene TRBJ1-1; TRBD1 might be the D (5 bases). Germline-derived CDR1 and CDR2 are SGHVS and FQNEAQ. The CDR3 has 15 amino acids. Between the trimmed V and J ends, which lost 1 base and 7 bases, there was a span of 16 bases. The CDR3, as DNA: TGTGCCAGCAGCTTAGAGGGGCCGATAAAGTTTGAAGCTTTCTTT. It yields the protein CASSLEGPIKFEAFF. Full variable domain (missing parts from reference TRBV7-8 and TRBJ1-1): GAGVSQSPRYKVAKRGQDVALRCDPISGHVSLFWYQQALGQGPEFLTYFQNEAQLDKSGLPSDRFFAERPEGSVSTLKIQRTQQEDSAVYLCASSLEGPIKFEAFFGQGTRLTVV.

CDR3 coding DNA: TGTGCCAGCAGCATCCCTCCTCGCGAGACCTACAATGAGCAGTTCTTC. Protein: CASSIPPRETYNEQFF. The genes are TRBV7-2 and TRBJ2-1; D gene ambiguous. Trimming stripped 5 bases from V and 2 bases from J, with 16 bases between. The CDR3 covers 16 residues. The germline CDR1 and CDR2 sequences are SGHTA and FQGNSA.

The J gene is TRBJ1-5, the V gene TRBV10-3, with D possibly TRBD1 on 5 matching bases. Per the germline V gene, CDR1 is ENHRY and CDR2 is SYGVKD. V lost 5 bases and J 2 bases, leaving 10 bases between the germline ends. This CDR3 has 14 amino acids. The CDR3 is CAISQGYGNQPQHF. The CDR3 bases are TGTGCCATCAGTCAGGGTTATGGCAATCAGCCCCAGCATTTT.

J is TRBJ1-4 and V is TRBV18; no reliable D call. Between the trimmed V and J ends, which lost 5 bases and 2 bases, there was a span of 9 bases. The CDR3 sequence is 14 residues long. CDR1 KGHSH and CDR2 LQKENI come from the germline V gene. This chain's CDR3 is CASSSSRTNEKLFF. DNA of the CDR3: TGTGCCAGCTCATCTAGCCGGACTAATGAAAAACTGTTTTTT.

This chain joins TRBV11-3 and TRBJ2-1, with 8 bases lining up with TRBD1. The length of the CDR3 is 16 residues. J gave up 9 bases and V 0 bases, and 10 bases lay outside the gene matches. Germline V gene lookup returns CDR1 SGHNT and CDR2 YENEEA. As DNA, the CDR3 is TGTGCCAGCAGCTTAGATAGCCGACAGGGGTTTGGTGAGCAGTTCTTC. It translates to CASSLDSRQGFGEQFF.

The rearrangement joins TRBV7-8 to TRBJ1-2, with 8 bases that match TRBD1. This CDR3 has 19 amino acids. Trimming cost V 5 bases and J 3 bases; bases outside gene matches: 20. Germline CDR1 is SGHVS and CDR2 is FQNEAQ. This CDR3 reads CASSRPVGTGLRRDYGYTF. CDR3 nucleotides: TGTGCCAGCAGCCGCCCAGTTGGGACAGGACTTCGGAGAGACTATGGCTACACCTTC.

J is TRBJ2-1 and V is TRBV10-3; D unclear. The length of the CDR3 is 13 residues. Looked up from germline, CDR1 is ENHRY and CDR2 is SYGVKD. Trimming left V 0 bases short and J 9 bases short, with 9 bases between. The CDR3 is CAISESVNSEQFF. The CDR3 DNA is TGTGCCATCAGTGAGTCGGTGAATAGTGAGCAGTTCTTC.

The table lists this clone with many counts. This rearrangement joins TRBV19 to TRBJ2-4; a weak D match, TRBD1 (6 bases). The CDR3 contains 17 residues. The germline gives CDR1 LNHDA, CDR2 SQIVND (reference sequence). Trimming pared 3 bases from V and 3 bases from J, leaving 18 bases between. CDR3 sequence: CASSMGLGGIGKNIQYF. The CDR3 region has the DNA TGTGCCAGTAGTATGGGCCTAGGGGGAATAGGCAAAAACATTCAGTACTTC.

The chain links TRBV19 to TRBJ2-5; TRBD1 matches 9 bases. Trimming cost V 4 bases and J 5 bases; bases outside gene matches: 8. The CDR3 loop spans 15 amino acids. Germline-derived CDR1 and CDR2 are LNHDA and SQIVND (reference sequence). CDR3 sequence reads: CASSTGDRDGETQYF. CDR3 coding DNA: TGTGCCAGTAGTACCGGGGACAGGGATGGGGAGACCCAGTACTTC.

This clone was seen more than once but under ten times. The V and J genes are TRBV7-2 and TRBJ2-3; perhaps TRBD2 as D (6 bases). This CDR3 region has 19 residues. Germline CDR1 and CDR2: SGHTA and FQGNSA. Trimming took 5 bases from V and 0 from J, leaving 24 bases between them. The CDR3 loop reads CASSHTPTVGGTSTDTQYF. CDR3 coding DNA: TGTGCCAGCAGCCACACCCCTACTGTGGGCGGGACTAGCACAGATACGCAGTATTTT.

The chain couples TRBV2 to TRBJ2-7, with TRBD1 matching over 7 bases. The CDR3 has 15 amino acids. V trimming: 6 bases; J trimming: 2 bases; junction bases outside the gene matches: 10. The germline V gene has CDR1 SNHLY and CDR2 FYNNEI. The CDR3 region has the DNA TGTGCCAGCAGGTTCTCGACAGGGATGACCTACGAGCAGTACTTC. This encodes CASRFSTGMTYEQYF.